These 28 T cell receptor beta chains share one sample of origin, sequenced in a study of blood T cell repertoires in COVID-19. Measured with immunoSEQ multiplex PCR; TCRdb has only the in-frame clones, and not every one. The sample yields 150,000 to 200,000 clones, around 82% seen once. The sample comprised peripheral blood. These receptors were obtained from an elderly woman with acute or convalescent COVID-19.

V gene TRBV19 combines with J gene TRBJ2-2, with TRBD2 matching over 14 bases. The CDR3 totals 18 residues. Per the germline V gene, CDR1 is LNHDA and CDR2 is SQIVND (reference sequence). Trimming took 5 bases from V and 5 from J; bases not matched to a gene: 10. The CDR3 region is CASSLQTSGRAGTGELFF. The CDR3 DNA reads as TGTGCCAGTAGTCTCCAGACTAGCGGGAGGGCAGGAACCGGGGAGCTGTTTTTT.

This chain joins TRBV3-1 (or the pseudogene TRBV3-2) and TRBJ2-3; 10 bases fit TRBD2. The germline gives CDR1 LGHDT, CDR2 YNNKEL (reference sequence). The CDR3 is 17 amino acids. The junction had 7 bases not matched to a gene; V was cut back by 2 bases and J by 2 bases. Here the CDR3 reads CASSQHSAGGNTDTQYF. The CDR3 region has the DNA TGTGCCAGCAGCCAACATTCAGCGGGAGGGAACACAGATACGCAGTATTTT.

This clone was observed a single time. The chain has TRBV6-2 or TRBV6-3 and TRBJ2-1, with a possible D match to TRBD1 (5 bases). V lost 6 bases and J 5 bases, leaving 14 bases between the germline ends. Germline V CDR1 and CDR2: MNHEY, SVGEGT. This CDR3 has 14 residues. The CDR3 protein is CASSFTGLNNEQFF. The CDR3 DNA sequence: TGTGCCAGCAGCTTCACAGGTTTAAACAATGAGCAGTTCTTC.

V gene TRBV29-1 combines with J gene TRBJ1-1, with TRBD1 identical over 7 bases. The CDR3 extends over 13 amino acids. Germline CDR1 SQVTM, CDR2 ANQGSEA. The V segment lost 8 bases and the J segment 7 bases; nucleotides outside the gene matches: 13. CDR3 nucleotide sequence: TGCAGCTTTTCCCTACAGGGGCCCCTTGAAGCTTTCTTT. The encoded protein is CSFSLQGPLEAFF.

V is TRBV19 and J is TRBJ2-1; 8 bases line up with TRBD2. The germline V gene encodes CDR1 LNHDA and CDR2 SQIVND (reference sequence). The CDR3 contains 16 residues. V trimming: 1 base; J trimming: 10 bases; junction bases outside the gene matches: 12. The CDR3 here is CASSIVGGGTKEEQFF. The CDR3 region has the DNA TGTGCCAGTAGTATAGTCGGGGGGGGTACAAAGGAGGAGCAGTTCTTC.

Here the CDR3 reads CASSALQDYEQYF. The CDR3, as DNA: TGTGCCAGCAGCGCTCTACAGGACTACGAGCAGTACTTC. The V call is TRBV6-6, the J call TRBJ2-7; possible D gene TRBD1, 5 bases. Germline loops: CDR1 MNHNY, CDR2 SVGAGI (reference sequence). V was clipped by 6 bases and J by 3 bases, with 12 bases between them. The CDR3 consists of 13 residues.

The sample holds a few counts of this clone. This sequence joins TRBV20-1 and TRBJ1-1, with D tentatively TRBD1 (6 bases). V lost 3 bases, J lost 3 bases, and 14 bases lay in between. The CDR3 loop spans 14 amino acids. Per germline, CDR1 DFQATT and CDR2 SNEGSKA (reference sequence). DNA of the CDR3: TGCAGTGCTAGTTGGGGGCTCACTGACACTGAAGCTTTCTTT. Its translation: CSASWGLTDTEAFF.

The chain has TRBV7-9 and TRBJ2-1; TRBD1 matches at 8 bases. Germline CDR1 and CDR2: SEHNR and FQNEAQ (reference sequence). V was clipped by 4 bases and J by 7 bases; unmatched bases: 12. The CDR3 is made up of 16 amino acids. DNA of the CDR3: TGTGCCAGCAGCTCCCCAGGGGGCACTGGTATGAATGAGCAGTTCTTC. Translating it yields CASSSPGGTGMNEQFF.

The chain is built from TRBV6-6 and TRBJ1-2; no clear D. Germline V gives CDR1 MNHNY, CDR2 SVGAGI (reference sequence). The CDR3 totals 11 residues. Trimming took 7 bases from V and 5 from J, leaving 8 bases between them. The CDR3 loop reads CASNTRYGYTF. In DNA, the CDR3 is TGTGCCAGCAATACTCGGTATGGCTACACCTTC.

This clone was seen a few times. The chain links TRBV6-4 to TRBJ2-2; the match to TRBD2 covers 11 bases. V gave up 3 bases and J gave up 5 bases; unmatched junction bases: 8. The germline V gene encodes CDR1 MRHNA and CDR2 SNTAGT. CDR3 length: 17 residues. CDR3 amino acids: CASSELLAGVGTGELFF. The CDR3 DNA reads TGTGCCAGCAGTGAGCTACTAGCGGGAGTCGGTACCGGGGAGCTGTTTTTT.

The CDR3 protein is CASSLVGRTETQYF. Written as DNA, the CDR3 is TGTGCCAGCAGCCTAGTAGGGAGGACGGAGACCCAGTACTTC. The chain is built from TRBV6-5 and TRBJ2-5; D may be TRBD2 (6 bases). CDR1 is MNHEY and CDR2 is SVGAGI in the germline V gene. The V end lost 6 bases, the J end lost 5 bases, and 16 bases lay between the germline ends. This CDR3 has 14 residues.

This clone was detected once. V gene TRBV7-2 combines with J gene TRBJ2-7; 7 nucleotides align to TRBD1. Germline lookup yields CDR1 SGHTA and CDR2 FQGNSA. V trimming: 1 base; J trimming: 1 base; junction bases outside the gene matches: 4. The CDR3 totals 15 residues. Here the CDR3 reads CASSLGRQGSYEQYF. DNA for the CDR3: TGTGCCAGCAGCTTAGGTCGACAGGGTTCCTACGAGCAGTACTTC.

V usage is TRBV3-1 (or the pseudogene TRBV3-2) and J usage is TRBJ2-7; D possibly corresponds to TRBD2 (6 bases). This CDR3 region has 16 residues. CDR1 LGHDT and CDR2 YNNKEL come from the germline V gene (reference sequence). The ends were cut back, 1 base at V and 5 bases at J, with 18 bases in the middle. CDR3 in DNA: TGTGCCAGCAGCCAAGTCGGCGGGACGAGTCCCCACGAGCAGTACTTC. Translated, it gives CASSQVGGTSPHEQYF.

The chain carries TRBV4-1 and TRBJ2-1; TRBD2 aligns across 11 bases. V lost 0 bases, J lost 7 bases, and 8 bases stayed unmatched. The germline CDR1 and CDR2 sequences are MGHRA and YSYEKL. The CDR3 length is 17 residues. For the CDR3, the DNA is TGCGCCAGCAGCCAAGACGAAACTAGCGGGAGAGGAAATGAGCAGTTCTTC. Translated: CASSQDETSGRGNEQFF.

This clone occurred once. The CDR3 spells CASSLGEWRFPETQYF. In DNA, the CDR3 is TGTGCCAGCAGCTTAGGTGAATGGCGGTTTCCAGAGACCCAGTACTTC. The chain couples TRBV7-6 to TRBJ2-5; D not certain. Germline CDR1 SGHVS, CDR2 FNYEAQ. V lost 1 base and J lost 4, with 16 bases in between. CDR3 length: 16 residues.

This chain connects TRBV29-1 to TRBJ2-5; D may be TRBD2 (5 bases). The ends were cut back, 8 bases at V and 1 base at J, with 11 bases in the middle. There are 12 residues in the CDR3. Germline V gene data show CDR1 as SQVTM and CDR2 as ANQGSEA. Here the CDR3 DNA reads TGCAGCACAAACGCGGGCCAAGAGACCCAGTACTTC. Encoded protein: CSTNAGQETQYF.

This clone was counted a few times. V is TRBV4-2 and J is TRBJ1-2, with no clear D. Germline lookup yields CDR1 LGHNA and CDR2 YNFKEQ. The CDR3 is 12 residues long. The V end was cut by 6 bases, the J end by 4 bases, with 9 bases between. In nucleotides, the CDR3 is TGTGCCAGCAGTGACAATCGCTATGGCTACACCTTC. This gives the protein CASSDNRYGYTF.

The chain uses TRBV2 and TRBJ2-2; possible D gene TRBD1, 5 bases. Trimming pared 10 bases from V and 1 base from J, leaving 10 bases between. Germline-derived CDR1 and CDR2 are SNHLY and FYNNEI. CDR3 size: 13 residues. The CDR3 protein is CATGTGNTGELFF. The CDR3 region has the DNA TGTGCCACAGGTACAGGGAACACCGGGGAGCTGTTTTTT.

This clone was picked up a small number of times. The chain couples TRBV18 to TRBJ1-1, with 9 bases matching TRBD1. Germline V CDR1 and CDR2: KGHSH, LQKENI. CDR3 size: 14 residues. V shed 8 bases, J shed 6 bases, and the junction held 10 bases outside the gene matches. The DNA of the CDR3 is TGTGCCAGCGCAGAAAGGACAGGGGAGGCTGAAGCTTTCTTT. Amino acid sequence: CASAERTGEAEAFF.

DNA of the CDR3: TGTGCCAGCAGCTTGTCGAGTAGCCGGGATACGCAGTATTTT. This gives the protein CASSLSSSRDTQYF. The chain combines TRBV7-9 with TRBJ2-3; D is unclear. Trimming took off 3 bases at V and 6 bases at J, with 13 bases between the two ends. The CDR3 loop spans 14 amino acids. Germline lookup yields CDR1 SEHNR and CDR2 FQNEAQ (reference sequence).

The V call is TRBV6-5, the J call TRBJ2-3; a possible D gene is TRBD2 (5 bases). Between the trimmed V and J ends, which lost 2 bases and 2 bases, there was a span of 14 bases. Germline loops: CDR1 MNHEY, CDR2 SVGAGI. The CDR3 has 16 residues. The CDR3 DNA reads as TGTGCCAGCAGTTACCATGGAGGCACCTCCACAGATACGCAGTATTTT. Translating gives CASSYHGGTSTDTQYF.

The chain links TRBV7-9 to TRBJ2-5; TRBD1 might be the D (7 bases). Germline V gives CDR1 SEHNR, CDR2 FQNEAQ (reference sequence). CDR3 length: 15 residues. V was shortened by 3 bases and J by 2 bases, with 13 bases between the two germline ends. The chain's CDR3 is CASSFGRGRQETQYF. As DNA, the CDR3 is TGTGCCAGCAGCTTTGGCAGGGGGAGGCAAGAGACCCAGTACTTC.

The CDR3 reads CASSLVQEGTEAFF. Written as DNA, the CDR3 is TGCGCCAGCAGCTTGGTTCAGGAAGGCACTGAAGCTTTCTTT. This chain uses TRBV5-1 with TRBJ1-1; no firm D call. From germline, CDR1 is SGHRS and CDR2 YFSETQ. V lost 0 bases and J 4 bases, leaving 10 bases between the germline ends. The length of the CDR3 is 14 residues.

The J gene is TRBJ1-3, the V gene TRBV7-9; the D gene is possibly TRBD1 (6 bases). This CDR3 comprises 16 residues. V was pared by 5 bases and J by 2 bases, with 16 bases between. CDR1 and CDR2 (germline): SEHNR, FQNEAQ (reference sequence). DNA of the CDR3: TGTGCCAGCAGCCCCACAGGGCGACGTACTGGAAACACCATATATTTT. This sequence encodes CASSPTGRRTGNTIYF. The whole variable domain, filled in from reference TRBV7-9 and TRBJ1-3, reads DTGVSQNPRHKITKRGQNVTFRCDPISEHNRLYWYRQTLGQGPEFLTYFQNEAQLEKSRLLSDRFSAERPKGSFSTLEIQRTEQGDSAMYLCASSPTGRRTGNTIYFGEGSWLTVV.

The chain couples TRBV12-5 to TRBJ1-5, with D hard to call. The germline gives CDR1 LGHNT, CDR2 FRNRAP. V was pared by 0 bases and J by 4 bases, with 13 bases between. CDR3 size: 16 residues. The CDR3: CASGLVGGRLNQPQHF. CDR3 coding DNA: TGTGCTAGTGGTTTGGTAGGTGGACGACTAAATCAGCCCCAGCATTTT.

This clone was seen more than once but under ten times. CDR3 loop: CASYDRDGQPQHF. The CDR3 nucleotides read TGTGCCAGTTATGACAGGGATGGTCAGCCCCAGCATTTT. The chain couples TRBV19 to TRBJ1-5; 7 bases map to TRBD1. The J segment lost 6 bases and the V segment lost 8 bases, leaving 7 bases of the junction unmatched. CDR1 is LNHDA and CDR2 is SQIVND in the germline V gene (reference sequence). The CDR3 covers 13 residues.

For the CDR3, the DNA is TGTGCCAGCAGTTCTCCTACTAGCGGCTACGAGCAGTACTTC. This translates into CASSSPTSGYEQYF. The chain uses TRBV6-6 and TRBJ2-7; the match to TRBD2 covers 8 bases. Losses at the gene ends were 4 bases for V and 3 bases for J; bases not matched to a gene: 5. Germline V gene sequence: CDR1 MNHNY, CDR2 SVGAGI (reference sequence). This CDR3 region has 14 residues.

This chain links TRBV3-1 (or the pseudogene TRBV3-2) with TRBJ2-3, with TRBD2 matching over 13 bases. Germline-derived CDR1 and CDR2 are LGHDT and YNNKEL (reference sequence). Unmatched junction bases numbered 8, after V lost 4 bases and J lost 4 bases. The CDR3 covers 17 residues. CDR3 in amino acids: CASSLPLAGGWADTQYF. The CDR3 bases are TGTGCCAGCAGCCTTCCACTAGCGGGGGGGTGGGCAGATACGCAGTATTTT.